This entry lists 31 T cell receptor beta chains sequenced from one sample in a study of shared clonotypes between healthy human individuals. Assay used: immunoSEQ multiplex PCR; TCRdb lists only in-frame clones, some missing. Among millions of clones listed, 90% to 95% were seen once. Sequenced sample: naive CD4+ T cells sorted from blood. Subset given: CD45RA+ positively selected. These receptors originate from a man aged 18-30 years in good health.

The rearrangement uses TRBV5-6 and TRBJ2-3; D is perhaps TRBD2 (6 bases). The ends were cut back, 0 bases at V and 0 bases at J, with 11 bases in the middle. CDR3 size: 16 residues. Germline V gene sequence: CDR1 SGHDT, CDR2 YYEEEE. The CDR3 bases are TGTGCCAGCAGCTTGGGACGGGGGTCTAGCACAGATACGCAGTATTTT. Its translation: CASSLGRGSSTDTQYF. Full variable domain (outside the CDR3, taken from reference TRBV5-6 and TRBJ2-3): DAGVTQSPTHLIKTRGQQVTLRCSPKSGHDTVSWYQQALGQGPQFIFQYYEEEERQRGNFPDRFSGHQFPNYSSELNVNALLLGDSALYLCASSLGRGSSTDTQYFGPGTRLTVL.

The CDR3 bases are TGTGCCAGCGGGAAGGGTCCCGTAAATGAGCAGTTCTTC. It yields the protein CASGKGPVNEQFF. The rearrangement uses TRBV7-9 and TRBJ2-1; unclear D gene. Between the trimmed V and J ends, which lost 8 bases and 7 bases, there was a span of 15 bases. The CDR3 runs to 13 residues. CDR1 is SEHNR and CDR2 is FQNEAQ in the germline V gene (reference sequence).

CDR3 DNA: TGTGCCATCAGTGAGTCGTGGATGGAGACCCAGTACTTC. It yields the protein CAISESWMETQYF. The chain links TRBV10-3 to TRBJ2-5; D ambiguous. Per the germline V gene, CDR1 is ENHRY and CDR2 is SYGVKD. V gave up 0 bases and J gave up 5 bases, with 7 bases separating them. The CDR3 has 13 residues.

The CDR3 nucleotides read TGCGCCAGCAGCTTGTTGGGACGGAGATCAGCCAACGGCGGTGAGCAGTTCTTC. As protein: CASSLLGRRSANGGEQFF. This chain joins TRBV5-1 and TRBJ2-1; tentatively, D is TRBD1 or TRBD2 (5 bases each). CDR3 length: 18 residues. Germline CDR1 SGHRS, CDR2 YFSETQ. V lost 1 base and J 9 bases, leaving 26 bases between the germline ends.

The V call is TRBV11-2, the J call TRBJ1-2, with 7 bases aligning to TRBD1. CDR1 is SGHAT and CDR2 is FQNNGV in the germline V gene. V trimming: 0 bases; J trimming: 1 base; junction bases outside the gene matches: 5. The length of the CDR3 is 16 residues. CDR3 region: CASSLEGTVINYGYTF. CDR3 DNA: TGTGCCAGCAGCTTAGAGGGGACAGTTATTAACTATGGCTACACCTTC.

On this clone itself: Other DNA sequences in the same sample also yield this CDR3. This sequence joins TRBV20-1 and TRBJ2-3; D not certain. V lost 6 bases, J lost 5 bases, and 9 bases lay in between. This CDR3 is built from 11 residues. Germline CDR1 and CDR2: DFQATT and SNEGSKA (reference sequence). CDR3 residues: CSATYGDTQYF. The CDR3 DNA is TGCAGTGCCACCTACGGAGATACGCAGTATTTT.

The chain combines TRBV4-1 with TRBJ1-2; D call uncertain. V lost 0 bases to trimming and J lost 5 bases, with 7 bases between them. The CDR3 loop spans 13 amino acids. Germline V gene data show CDR1 as MGHRA and CDR2 as YSYEKL. CDR3 nucleotide sequence: TGCGCCAGCAGCCAAGATTGGGGTTATGGCTACACCTTC. Its protein product is CASSQDWGYGYTF.

The rearrangement uses TRBV2 and TRBJ2-7; 9 bases fit TRBD1. CDR1 and CDR2 from the germline V gene are SNHLY and FYNNEI. CDR3 length equals 13 residues. Losses at the gene ends were 7 bases for V and 4 bases for J; bases not matched to a gene: 5. The CDR3 protein is CASNKQGAYEQYF. In nucleotides, the CDR3 is TGTGCCAGCAACAAACAGGGGGCTTACGAGCAGTACTTC.

The V and J genes are TRBV7-2 and TRBJ2-3; D perhaps matches TRBD1 (5 bases). V lost 4 bases to trimming and J lost 2 bases, with 13 bases between them. CDR1 is SGHTA and CDR2 is FQGNSA in the germline V gene. The CDR3 is 15 amino acids. This CDR3 reads CASSSRAGNTDTQYF. CDR3 sequence (DNA): TGTGCCAGCAGCTCTAGGGCAGGGAACACAGATACGCAGTATTTT.

The chain couples TRBV7-9 to TRBJ2-1; tentative D call: TRBD2 (6 bases). The CDR3 length is 16 residues. Germline values: CDR1 SEHNR, CDR2 FQNEAQ (reference sequence). Between the trimmed V and J ends, which lost 2 bases and 4 bases, there was a span of 15 bases. CDR3 sequence reads: CASSLYRLAQYNEQFF. CDR3 sequence (DNA): TGTGCCAGCAGCTTATATCGGCTAGCGCAATACAATGAGCAGTTCTTC.

The chain employs TRBV6-5 and TRBJ1-4; D unclear. The CDR3 runs 14 residues. V was shortened by 2 bases and J by 3 bases, with 7 bases between the two germline ends. The germline CDR1 and CDR2 sequences are MNHEY and SVGAGI. The CDR3 region is CASSYGWSNEKLFF. The CDR3 nucleotides are TGTGCCAGCAGTTACGGGTGGTCTAATGAAAAACTGTTTTTT.

J is TRBJ1-1 and V is TRBV30; D is unresolved. The germline V gene encodes CDR1 GTSNPN and CDR2 SVGIG (reference sequence). The V end lost 5 bases, the J end lost 2 bases, and 9 bases lay between the germline ends. The CDR3 covers 12 residues. CDR3 nucleotide sequence: TGTGCCTGGGTGGCCGACAACACTGAAGCTTTCTTT. Its translation is CAWVADNTEAFF.

V usage is TRBV6-5 and J usage is TRBJ2-1; D remains unclear. CDR3 length: 11 residues. Germline V lookup: CDR1 MNHEY, CDR2 SVGAGI. V was pared by 0 bases and J by 12 bases, with 6 bases between. CDR3 nucleotide sequence: TGTGCCAGCAGTTACTCAGGTCGGCAGTTCTTC. It codes for CASSYSGRQFF.

The V call is TRBV6-5, the J call TRBJ1-1; 8 bases map to TRBD1. There are 15 residues in the CDR3. V shed 6 bases and J 3 bases; nucleotides not matched to a gene: 9. CDR1 MNHEY and CDR2 SVGAGI come from the germline V gene. The CDR3 loop reads CASSMTGTGYTEAFF. The CDR3 DNA sequence: TGTGCCAGCAGCATGACCGGGACAGGTTACACTGAAGCTTTCTTT.

The CDR3 DNA follows: TGTGCCAGCTCCCGACAGGGCGATTTGCCCCTCCACTTT. Translated: CASSRQGDLPLHF. The chain combines TRBV18 with TRBJ1-6; 7 bases line up with TRBD1. V lost 6 bases and J lost 13; bases outside the gene matches: 9. The CDR3 runs 13 residues. CDR1 and CDR2 (germline): KGHSH, LQKENI.

V usage is TRBV30 and J usage is TRBJ2-2, with 16 bases matching TRBD2. J was trimmed by 6 bases and V by 2 bases; bases with no gene match: 3. The CDR3 loop spans 16 amino acids. The germline V gene has CDR1 GTSNPN and CDR2 SVGIG (reference sequence). In nucleotides, the CDR3 is TGTGCCTGGAGTACGGGACTAGCGGGAGGGGCCGGGGAGCTGTTTTTT. Amino acids: CAWSTGLAGGAGELFF.

The gene calls are TRBV6-5 and TRBJ2-3, with 11 bases fitting TRBD2. Germline lookup yields CDR1 MNHEY and CDR2 SVGAGI. The V and J ends lost 6 bases and 0 bases, in that order; junction bases with no gene match: 2. The CDR3 contains 15 residues. The DNA for the CDR3 is TGTGCCAGCAGACTAGCGGGGGAGAGCACAGATACGCAGTATTTT. Its translation: CASRLAGESTDTQYF.

As to this clone: Additional DNA sequences in this sample encode the identical CDR3. This chain uses TRBV10-3 with TRBJ2-7; 9 nucleotides match TRBD1. The J segment lost 0 bases and the V segment lost 6 bases, leaving 3 bases of the junction unmatched. This CDR3 spans 14 amino acids. In germline, CDR1 is ENHRY, CDR2 SYGVKD. The CDR3 DNA reads TGTGCCATCAGGGGGGACAGGGACTCCTACGAGCAGTACTTC. It is translated as CAIRGDRDSYEQYF.

Points on this clone: Other DNA sequences of this sample code for an identical CDR3. The rearrangement joins TRBV2 to TRBJ1-1; maybe TRBD1 (5 bases). The CDR3 loop spans 13 amino acids. Germline V CDR1 and CDR2: SNHLY, FYNNEI. V gave up 4 bases and J gave up 4 bases, with 10 bases separating them. The CDR3 region has the DNA TGTGCCAGCAGTGGGGGGGGTAGCACTGAAGCTTTCTTT. Translated: CASSGGGSTEAFF.

To note about this clone: The same CDR3 is also encoded by other DNA sequences in this sample. J is TRBJ1-2 and V is TRBV10-1; maybe TRBD1 (6 bases). The CDR3 spans 13 residues. V was pared by 6 bases and J by 3 bases, with 11 bases between. Germline lookup yields CDR1 WNHNN and CDR2 SYGVQD (reference sequence). CDR3 bases: TGCGCCAGCAGCGAGAACAGGGACTATGGCTACACCTTC. This translates into CASSENRDYGYTF.

This rearrangement joins TRBV6-6 to TRBJ2-7; D is ambiguous. Trimming cost V 4 bases and J 4 bases, with 14 bases left between them. Germline lookup yields CDR1 MNHNY and CDR2 SVGAGI (reference sequence). The CDR3 runs 14 residues. For the CDR3, the DNA is TGTGCCAGCAGTTCGGGCCGGGTCAGGTACGAGCAGTACTTC. This encodes CASSSGRVRYEQYF.

For this clone: Other DNA sequences in the same sample also yield this CDR3. The DNA for the CDR3 is TGTGCCAGCAGCCCTGGGACCTATGGCTACACCTTC. The encoded protein is CASSPGTYGYTF. The V gene is TRBV5-4, the J gene TRBJ1-2; perhaps TRBD1 as D (5 bases). Germline V gene lookup returns CDR1 SGHNT and CDR2 YYREEE (reference sequence). Trimming pared 4 bases from V and 4 bases from J, leaving 8 bases between. CDR3 length: 12 residues.

This rearrangement joins TRBV28 to TRBJ2-7; TRBD2 matches 9 bases. Trimming removed 2 bases from V and 4 bases from J; junction bases left unmatched: 9. CDR3 length: 16 residues. Germline assignment: CDR1 MDHEN and CDR2 SYDVKM. The CDR3 sequence is CASSLSVLAGPYEQYF. CDR3 sequence (DNA): TGTGCCAGCAGTTTAAGTGTCCTAGCGGGGCCATACGAGCAGTACTTC. The whole variable domain, remainder taken from reference TRBV28 and TRBJ2-7, is DVKVTQSSRYLVKRTGEKVFLECVQDMDHENMFWYRQDPGLGLRLIYFSYDVKMKEKGDIPEGYSVSREKKERFSLILESASTNQTSMYLCASSLSVLAGPYEQYFGPGTRLTVT.

CDR3 DNA: TGTGCCATCAGTGGGGCTAGCGGGACTCAATACAATGAGCAGTTCTTC. Encoded protein: CAISGASGTQYNEQFF. The V and J genes are TRBV10-3 and TRBJ2-1; 9 bases are a match to TRBD2. The CDR3 extends over 16 amino acids. With 4 bases clipped from V and 4 bases from J, the junction kept 8 bases outside the gene matches. From germline, CDR1 is ENHRY and CDR2 SYGVKD.

This chain links TRBV9 with TRBJ2-7; D uncertain. The CDR3 totals 11 residues. V dropped 7 bases and J dropped 0 bases, with 5 bases sitting between them. The germline V gene has CDR1 SGDLS and CDR2 YYNGEE. The CDR3 here is CASPPSYEQYF. CDR3 nucleotides: TGTGCCAGCCCTCCCTCCTACGAGCAGTACTTC.

This rearrangement joins TRBV7-9 to TRBJ2-2, with TRBD2 matching over 7 bases. The CDR3 consists of 19 residues. V was clipped by 2 bases and J by 4 bases; unmatched bases: 16. The germline V gene has CDR1 SEHNR and CDR2 FQNEAQ (reference sequence). The CDR3 reads CASSLRAKWAGEPTGELFF. The CDR3 region has the DNA TGTGCCAGCAGCTTAAGGGCAAAATGGGCGGGAGAACCCACCGGGGAGCTGTTTTTT.

The chain carries TRBV28 and TRBJ2-5; unclear D gene. Between the trimmed V and J ends, which lost 7 bases and 4 bases, there was a span of 19 bases. CDR1 MDHEN and CDR2 SYDVKM come from the germline V gene. The CDR3 extends over 15 amino acids. CDR3 bases: TGTGCCAGCAAAATTGATAGTTTGAATGCAGAGACCCAGTACTTC. It translates to CASKIDSLNAETQYF. Full variable domain (remainder filled in from reference TRBV28 and TRBJ2-5): DVKVTQSSRYLVKRTGEKVFLECVQDMDHENMFWYRQDPGLGLRLIYFSYDVKMKEKGDIPEGYSVSREKKERFSLILESASTNQTSMYLCASKIDSLNAETQYFGPGTRLLVL.

A word on this clone: Different DNA sequences within this sample yield the same CDR3. The chain couples TRBV9 to TRBJ2-3; 12 nucleotides match TRBD2. The CDR3 has 16 residues. The germline gives CDR1 SGDLS, CDR2 YYNGEE. The V gene end was trimmed by 0 bases and the J gene end by 1 base; junction bases not matched to a gene: 0. The CDR3 DNA is TGTGCCAGCAGCGTAGGACTAGCGGGGGGCACAGATACGCAGTATTTT. Its translation is CASSVGLAGGTDTQYF.

The chain recombines TRBV4-1 with TRBJ1-6, with D uncertain. The CDR3 sequence is 17 residues long. Germline loops: CDR1 MGHRA, CDR2 YSYEKL. V was cut by 3 bases and J by 8 bases, with 20 bases left in between. The CDR3 protein is CASSHPFGREKYSPLHF. Written as DNA, the CDR3 is TGCGCCAGCAGCCACCCTTTCGGACGGGAAAAATATTCACCCCTCCACTTT.

The CDR3 is CASSGGSAGEKLFF. CDR3 nucleotide sequence: TGCGCCAGCAGCGGAGGGTCGGCGGGGGAAAAACTGTTTTTT. This chain uses TRBV5-1 with TRBJ1-4; D is uncertain. Germline-derived CDR1 and CDR2 are SGHRS and YFSETQ. CDR3 length: 14 amino acids. V was pared by 4 bases and J by 8 bases, with 15 bases between. Based on the CDR3 plus reference TRBV5-1 and TRBJ1-4, the full variable domain is KAGVTQTPRYLIKTRGQQVTLSCSPISGHRSVSWYQQTPGQGLQFLFEYFSETQRNKGNFPGRFSGRQFSNSRSEMNVSTLELGDSALYLCASSGGSAGEKLFFGSGTQLSVL.

The chain employs TRBV5-6 and TRBJ2-4; TRBD2 matches 8 bases. CDR1 is SGHDT, CDR2 YYEEEE, per germline. The CDR3 sequence is 15 residues long. V gave up 2 bases and J gave up 0 bases; unmatched junction bases: 1. The CDR3 region has the DNA TGTGCCAGCAGCTTCGGGAGGGGAGCCAAAAACATTCAGTACTTC. Protein sequence: CASSFGRGAKNIQYF.